Listed below are T cell receptor beta chains from one sample, sequenced in a study of control samples from healthy donors and cancer patients. Data came from immunoSEQ multiplex PCR; TCRdb stores just in-frame clones and leaves some out. The sample carries 100,000 to 150,000 clones, almost 95% recorded once. The sample was PBMCs. The receptors stem from a man older than 75 with head and neck cancer. Each CDR3 is given with its conserved first and last residue. A D gene is named only where the DNA matches it firmly.

d_call j_call v_call cdr3_aa
. TRBJ2-7 TRBV18 CASSQLATYEQYF
. TRBJ1-6 TRBV18 CASSPTDGDSPLHF
. TRBJ2-5 TRBV7-9 CASSLLRETQYF
TRBD2 TRBJ2-5 TRBV4-1 CASSQGLAGSETQYF
TRBD1 TRBJ1-1 TRBV7-9 CASSPTRGQGSGTEAFF
. TRBJ1-1 TRBV12-3/TRBV12-4 CASSLLNTEAFF
. TRBJ1-6 TRBV15 CATSRDRRGPSSPLHF
. TRBJ2-1 TRBV3-1/TRBV3-2 CASSQDWVVQNEQFF
TRBD1 TRBJ1-1 TRBV19 CASSIQGAHRTEAFF
. TRBJ2-3 TRBV10-3 CAISPKDTQYF
. TRBJ1-3 TRBV5-1 CASSLGGNTIYF
. TRBJ1-3 TRBV19 CATKQGNSGNTIYF
. TRBJ1-2 TRBV2 CASSEDSPRGYGYTF
. TRBJ2-7 TRBV7-9 CASSLGGLAEGEQYF
. TRBJ1-5 TRBV18 CASSPSGGVQQPQHF